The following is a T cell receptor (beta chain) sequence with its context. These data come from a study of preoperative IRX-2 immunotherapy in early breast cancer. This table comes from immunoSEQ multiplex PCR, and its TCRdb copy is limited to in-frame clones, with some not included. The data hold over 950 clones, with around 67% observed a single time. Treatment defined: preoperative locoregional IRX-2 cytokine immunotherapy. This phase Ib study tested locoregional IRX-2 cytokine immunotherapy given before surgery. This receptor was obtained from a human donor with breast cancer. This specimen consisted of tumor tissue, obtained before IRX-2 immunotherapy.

In nucleotides, the CDR3 is TGTGCCTGGAAACAATCCCAGGCTTCCTACGAGCAGTACTTC. Translating it yields CAWKQSQASYEQYF. J is TRBJ2-7 and V is TRBV30, with D unresolved. Trimming cost V 4 bases and J 1 base, with 14 bases left between them. Germline CDR1 reads GTSNPN; CDR2 reads SVGIG (reference sequence). The CDR3 has 14 residues.